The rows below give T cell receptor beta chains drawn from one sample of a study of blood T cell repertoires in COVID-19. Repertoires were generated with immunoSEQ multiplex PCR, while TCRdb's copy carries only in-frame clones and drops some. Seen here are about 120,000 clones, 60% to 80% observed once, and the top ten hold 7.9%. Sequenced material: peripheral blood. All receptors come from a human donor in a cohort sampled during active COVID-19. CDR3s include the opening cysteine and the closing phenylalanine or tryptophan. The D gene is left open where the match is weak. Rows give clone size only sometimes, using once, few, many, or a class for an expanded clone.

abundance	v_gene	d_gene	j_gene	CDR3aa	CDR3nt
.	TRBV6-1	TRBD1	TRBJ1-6	CASSELWRTGGGSPLHF	TGTGCCAGCAGTGAATTGTGGCGGACAGGGGGCGGTTCACCCCTCCACTTT
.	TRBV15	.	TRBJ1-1	CATSGWEMNTEAFF	TGTGCCACCAGCGGGTGGGAGATGAACACTGAAGCTTTCTTT
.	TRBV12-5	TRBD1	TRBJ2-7	CASGTRDRSYEQYF	TGTGCTAGTGGAACCCGGGACAGATCCTACGAGCAGTACTTC
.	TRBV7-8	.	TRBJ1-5	CASSLDRGGKNQPQHF	TGTGCCAGCAGCTTAGACCGGGGGGGGAAGAATCAGCCCCAGCATTTT
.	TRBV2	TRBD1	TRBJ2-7	CASRPGQGAYEQYF	TGTGCCAGCAGACCGGGACAGGGGGCCTACGAGCAGTACTTC
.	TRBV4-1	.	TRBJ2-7	CASSQGGAYEQYF	TGCGCCAGCAGCCAAGGGGGGGCCTACGAGCAGTACTTC
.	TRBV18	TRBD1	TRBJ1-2	CASSPRGTGGRWGYTF	TGTGCCAGCTCACCACGGGGGACAGGGGGTCGTTGGGGCTACACCTTC
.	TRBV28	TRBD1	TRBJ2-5	CASSGDSQETQYF	TGTGCCAGCAGCGGGGACAGCCAAGAGACCCAGTACTTC
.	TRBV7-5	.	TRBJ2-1	CVRTSLETSGRFCYNEQFF	TGTGTCAGAACCTCTCTTGAGACTAGCGGGAGGTTTTGCTACAATGAGCAGTTCTTC
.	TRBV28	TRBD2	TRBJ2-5	CASRLPGPPGGPQETQYF	TGTGCCAGCAGGCTACCGGGGCCTCCGGGAGGGCCGCAAGAGACCCAGTACTTC
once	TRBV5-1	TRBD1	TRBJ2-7	CASTGTGRREQYF	TGCGCCAGCACCGGGACAGGGAGGAGGGAGCAGTACTTC
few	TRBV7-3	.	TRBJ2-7	CASSLGARYEQYF	TGTGCCAGCAGCTTGGGGGCTAGGTACGAGCAGTACTTC
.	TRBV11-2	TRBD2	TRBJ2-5	CASSLRLAEETQYF	TGTGCCAGCAGCTTACGGCTAGCGGAAGAGACCCAGTACTTC
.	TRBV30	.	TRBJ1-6	CAWSGTLIGNSPLHF	TGTGCCTGGAGTGGGACACTCATCGGGAATTCACCCCTCCACTTT
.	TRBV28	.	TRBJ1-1	CASSPAGARTEAFF	TGTGCCAGCAGCCCCGCAGGGGCGCGCACTGAAGCTTTCTTT
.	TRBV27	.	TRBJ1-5	CASSPTYAGTSNQPQHF	TGTGCCAGCAGTCCTACTTACGCCGGGACATCCAATCAGCCCCAGCATTTT
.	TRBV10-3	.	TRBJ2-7	CAISSPLRQGSYEQYF	TGTGCCATCAGCTCCCCCTTACGGCAGGGGTCCTACGAGCAGTACTTC
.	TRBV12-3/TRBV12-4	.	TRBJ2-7	CASSLRQPYEQYF	TGTGCCAGCAGTTTGCGACAGCCCTACGAGCAGTACTTC
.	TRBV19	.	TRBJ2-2	CASSLSGTGELFF	TGTGCCAGTAGTCTCAGCGGCACCGGGGAGCTGTTTTTT
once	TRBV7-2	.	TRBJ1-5	CASSLDARNQPQHF	TGTGCCAGCAGCCTAGACGCGCGGAATCAGCCCCAGCATTTT
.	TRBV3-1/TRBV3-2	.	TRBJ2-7	CASSQDVGGPYEQYF	TGTGCCAGCAGCCAAGATGTCGGGGGACCCTACGAGCAGTACTTC
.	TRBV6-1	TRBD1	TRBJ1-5	CASSELGGQGGQPQHF	TGTGCCAGCAGTGAATTAGGGGGACAGGGGGGTCAGCCCCAGCATTTT
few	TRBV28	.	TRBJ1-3	CASSFGGNTIYF	TGTGCCAGCAGTTTTGGCGGAAACACCATATATTTT
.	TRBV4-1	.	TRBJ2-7	CASSQLASQGSSYEQYF	TGCGCCAGCAGCCAACTTGCTAGTCAGGGGAGCTCCTACGAGCAGTACTTC
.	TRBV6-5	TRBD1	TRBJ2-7	CASSYRGQGGYEQYF	TGTGCCAGCAGTTACCGGGGACAGGGGGGTTACGAGCAGTACTTC
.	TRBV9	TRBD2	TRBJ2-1	CASSVGAVGLAGAREQFF	TGTGCCAGCAGCGTAGGGGCCGTCGGACTAGCGGGAGCAAGGGAGCAGTTCTTC
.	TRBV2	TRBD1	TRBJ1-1	CASSFGTADMNTEAFF	TGTGCCAGCAGTTTTGGGACAGCAGATATGAACACTGAAGCTTTCTTT
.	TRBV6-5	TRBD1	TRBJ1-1	CASSQGQINTEAFF	TGTGCCAGCAGTCAGGGACAGATAAACACTGAAGCTTTCTTT
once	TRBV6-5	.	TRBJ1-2	CASSPGLGSSYTF	TGTGCCAGCAGCCCGGGACTGGGGAGCAGCTACACCTTC
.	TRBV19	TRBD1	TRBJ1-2	CASSISLDRAVSGYTF	TGTGCCAGTAGTATTTCATTGGACAGGGCTGTCTCTGGCTACACCTTC
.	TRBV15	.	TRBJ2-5	CATSRDGGKETQYF	TGTGCCACCAGCAGAGATGGGGGGAAAGAGACCCAGTACTTC
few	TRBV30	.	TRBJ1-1	CAWSRGPTNTEAFF	TGTGCCTGGAGCAGGGGACCTACCAACACTGAAGCTTTCTTT
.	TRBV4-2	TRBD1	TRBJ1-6	CASSLLTGEAGNSPLHF	TGTGCCAGCAGCCTCCTTACAGGGGAGGCGGGGAATTCACCCCTCCACTTT
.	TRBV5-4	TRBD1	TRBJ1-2	CASSLLTGGYGYTF	TGTGCCAGCAGCTTGTTAACAGGGGGCTATGGCTACACCTTC
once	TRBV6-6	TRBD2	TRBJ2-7	CASSYSGTSYEQYF	TGTGCCAGCAGTTACTCCGGGACTAGCTACGAGCAGTACTTC
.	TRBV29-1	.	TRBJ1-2	CSVEDSLNYGYTF	TGCAGCGTTGAGGACAGCCTTAACTATGGCTACACCTTC
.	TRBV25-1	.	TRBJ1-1	CASSEYGGASRTEAFF	TGTGCCAGCAGTGAATATGGAGGGGCGTCTAGGACTGAAGCTTTCTTT
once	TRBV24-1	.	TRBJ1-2	CATSDAPSDSLFGYTF	TGTGCCACCAGTGACGCACCCTCGGACAGCCTCTTTGGCTACACCTTC
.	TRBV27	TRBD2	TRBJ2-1	CASSGEGQGDEQFF	TGTGCCAGCAGTGGGGAGGGGCAGGGCGATGAGCAGTTCTTC
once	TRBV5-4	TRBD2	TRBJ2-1	CASSLAGRAENEQFF	TGTGCCAGCAGCTTGGCCGGGAGGGCTGAGAATGAGCAGTTCTTC
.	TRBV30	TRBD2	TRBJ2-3	CAPPGGGPTDTQYF	TGTGCCCCCCCCGGGGGGGGGCCCACAGATACGCAGTATTTT
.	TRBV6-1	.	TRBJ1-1	CASSEGGVTRGFF	TGTGCCAGCAGTGAAGGGGGGGTTACCCGGGGTTTCTTT
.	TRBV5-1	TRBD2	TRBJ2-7	CASSLVPSGGYPYEQYF	TGCGCCAGCAGCTTGGTGCCTAGCGGGGGGTACCCCTACGAGCAGTACTTC
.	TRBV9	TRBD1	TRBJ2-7	CASRGTGKTKQYF	TGTGCCAGCAGGGGGACAGGGAAGACGAAGCAGTACTTC
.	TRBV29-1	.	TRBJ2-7	CSVDLGTAGEQYF	TGCAGCGTTGACCTGGGGACTGCGGGAGAGCAGTACTTC
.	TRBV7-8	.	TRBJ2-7	CASSLFMVSSYEQYF	TGTGCCAGCAGCTTATTCATGGTCAGCTCCTACGAGCAGTACTTC
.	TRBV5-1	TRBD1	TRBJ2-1	CASTNRTGGNEQFF	TGCGCCAGCACAAACCGGACAGGGGGAAATGAGCAGTTCTTC